These 8 T cell receptor beta chains originate from one sample sequenced in a study of CD8+CD57+ T cells in acquired aplastic anemia. Investigators profiled TCR beta VDJ and CDR3 from genomic DNA template. TCRdb analysed the reads with MiXCR anew, one entry per CDR3 protein. The sample lists 80,000 or so distinct CDR3 sequences, less than 60% occurring once. Sequenced sample: sorted CD4+, CD8+, or CD8+CD57+ T cells (not recorded which) from PBMCs. All receptors come from a human donor in good health, serving as a control.

The CDR3 DNA is TGCAGTGCTAGACCCACAGGGGACGGCTACACCTTC. Translated: CSARPTGDGYTF. The chain is built from TRBV20-1 and TRBJ1-2, with 7 bases aligning to TRBD1. This CDR3 region has 12 residues. Trimming at V came to 2 bases and at J to 8 bases, leaving 5 bases not matched to a gene. In germline, CDR1 is DFQATT, CDR2 SNEGSKA (reference sequence).

This clonotype was seen only once. This chain uses TRBV29-1 with TRBJ2-7; the match to TRBD2 covers 7 bases. The CDR3 length is 13 residues. Germline V lookup: CDR1 SQVTM, CDR2 ANQGSEA. The ends lost 4 bases at V and 7 bases at J; junction bases unmatched: 10. The CDR3 protein is CSVGGGRTGEQYF. Here the CDR3 DNA reads TGCAGCGTTGGGGGCGGGAGAACGGGTGAGCAGTACTTC.

Details on this clonotype: A clone one base away is much larger, so this may be a read error. The CDR3 DNA reads TGTGCCAGCAGGTCAAGGGGCAACTCCTTCGAGCAGTACTTC. Protein product: CASRSRGNSFEQYF. The rearrangement joins TRBV7-9 to TRBJ2-7; weak D call: TRBD1 (5 bases). CDR1 SEHNR and CDR2 FQNEAQ come from the germline V gene (reference sequence). This CDR3 comprises 14 residues.

The sample holds a few counts of this clonotype. The chain employs TRBV10-3 and TRBJ2-6, with 8 bases fitting TRBD1. The CDR3 runs 14 residues. Germline CDR1 and CDR2: ENHRY and SYGVKD. Trimming took 6 bases from V and 2 from J; bases not matched to a gene: 0. CDR3 bases: TGTGCCATCAGACAGGGGGCTGGGGCCAACGTCCTGACTTTC. Residues: CAIRQGAGANVLTF.

This clonotype was detected only a few times. The rearrangement uses TRBV12-3 or TRBV12-4 and TRBJ1-1, with no clear D. The CDR3 has 12 amino acids. Trimming pared 7 bases from V and 3 bases from J, leaving 9 bases between. The CDR3 protein is CASTSEDTEAFF. The DNA for the CDR3 is TGTGCCAGCACCAGTGAAGACACTGAAGCTTTCTTT.

This clonotype was counted only a few times. This chain joins TRBV27 and TRBJ1-1, with TRBD1 matching 8 bases. The germline V gene has CDR1 MNHEY and CDR2 SMNVEV (reference sequence). Trimming at V came to 4 bases and at J to 6 bases, leaving 13 bases not matched to a gene. This CDR3 region has 16 residues. CDR3 protein: CASSSLYQTGGPEAFF. For the CDR3, the DNA is TGTGCCAGCAGTTCGCTATACCAAACAGGGGGGCCTGAAGCTTTCTTT.

V usage is TRBV7-9 and J usage is TRBJ1-2; no reliable D call. The ends were cut back, 3 bases at V and 0 bases at J, with 8 bases in the middle. This CDR3 spans 14 amino acids. In germline, CDR1 is SEHNR, CDR2 FQNEAQ (reference sequence). CDR3 sequence reads: CASSFSGPNYGYTF. CDR3 DNA: TGTGCCAGCAGCTTCAGCGGACCTAACTATGGCTACACCTTC.

About this clonotype: This may stem from a read error, because a much larger clone lies one nucleotide away. The rearrangement uses TRBV20-1 and TRBJ1-1, with D uncertain. V was pared by 0 bases and J by 1 base, with 12 bases between. Germline CDR1 reads DFQATT; CDR2 reads SNEGSKA (reference sequence). The CDR3 has 15 residues. CDR3: CSAREEWQANTEAFF. For the CDR3, the DNA is TGCAGTGCTAGAGAGGAATGGCAGGCGAACACTGAAGCTTTCTTT.